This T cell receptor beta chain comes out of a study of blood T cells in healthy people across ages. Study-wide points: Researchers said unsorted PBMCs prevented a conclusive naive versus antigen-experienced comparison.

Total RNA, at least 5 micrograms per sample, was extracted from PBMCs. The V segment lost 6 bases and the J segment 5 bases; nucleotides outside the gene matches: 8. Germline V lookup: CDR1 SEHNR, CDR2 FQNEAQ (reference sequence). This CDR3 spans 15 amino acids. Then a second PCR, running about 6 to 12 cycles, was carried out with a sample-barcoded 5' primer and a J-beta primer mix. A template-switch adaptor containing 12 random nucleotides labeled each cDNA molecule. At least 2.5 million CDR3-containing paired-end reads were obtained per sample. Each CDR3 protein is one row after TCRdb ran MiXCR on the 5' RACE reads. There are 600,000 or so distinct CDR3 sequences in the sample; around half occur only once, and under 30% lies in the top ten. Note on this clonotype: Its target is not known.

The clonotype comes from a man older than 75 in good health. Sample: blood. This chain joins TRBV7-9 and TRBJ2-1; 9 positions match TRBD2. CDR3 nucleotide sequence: TGTGCCAGCAGACAGGCGACTAGCGGCCACAATGAGCAGTTCTTC. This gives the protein CASRQATSGHNEQFF.